These 17 T cell receptor beta chains originate from one sample sequenced in a study of blood T cell repertoires in COVID-19. The table came from immunoSEQ multiplex PCR; TCRdb's copy has only in-frame clones and leaves some out. The sample shows fewer than 300,000 clones, more than 70% of them seen only once. The sequencing sample was made of peripheral blood. Every receptor here comes from a woman aged 18-29 years with acute or convalescent COVID-19.

The chain joins TRBV27 to TRBJ2-1; TRBD1 matches 7 bases. Germline-derived CDR1 and CDR2 are MNHEY and SMNVEV (reference sequence). J was trimmed by 5 bases and V by 2 bases; bases with no gene match: 18. The CDR3 consists of 19 residues. CDR3 sequence (DNA): TGTGCCAGCAGTTTACGGACGGCCAGGGGGTTACAATTTGACAATGAGCAGTTCTTC. Its translation: CASSLRTARGLQFDNEQFF.

V and J are TRBV15 and TRBJ2-5, with 8 bases that match TRBD2. This CDR3 is built from 17 residues. Germline V gene lookup returns CDR1 LNHNV and CDR2 YYDKDF (reference sequence). With 5 bases clipped from V and 5 bases from J, the junction kept 16 bases outside the gene matches. CDR3 sequence reads: CATSPFSGGPLRETQYF. The DNA for the CDR3 is TGTGCCACCAGCCCATTCAGCGGGGGCCCCCTTCGGGAGACCCAGTACTTC. Looking up the rest from reference TRBV15 and TRBJ2-5 gives the full variable domain: DAMVIQNPRYQVTQFGKPVTLSCSQTLNHNVMYWYQQKSSQAPKLLFHYYDKDFNNEADTPDNFQSRRPNTSFCFLDIRSPGLGDTAMYLCATSPFSGGPLRETQYFGPGTRLLVL.

V is TRBV4-3 and J is TRBJ2-1; TRBD2 agrees at 10 bases. The CDR3 is 16 amino acids. Germline-derived CDR1 and CDR2 are LGHNA and YSLEER. Unmatched junction bases numbered 11, after V lost 5 bases and J lost 7 bases. CDR3 amino acids: CASSYTLAGEGNEQFF. CDR3 in DNA: TGCGCCAGCAGCTACACTCTAGCGGGAGAAGGGAATGAGCAGTTCTTC.

The chain links TRBV7-9 to TRBJ2-7; maybe TRBD1 (6 bases). The germline CDR1 and CDR2 sequences are SEHNR and FQNEAQ (reference sequence). This CDR3 is 18 amino acids long. V lost 5 bases and J lost 2, with 25 bases in between. The CDR3 bases are TGTGCCAGCAGCCCGAGTCTTCAATGGACAGAAACGACCTACGAGCAGTACTTC. Translated: CASSPSLQWTETTYEQYF. Based on the CDR3 plus reference TRBV7-9 and TRBJ2-7, the full variable domain is DTGVSQNPRHKITKRGQNVTFRCDPISEHNRLYWYRQTLGQGPEFLTYFQNEAQLEKSRLLSDRFSAERPKGSFSTLEIQRTEQGDSAMYLCASSPSLQWTETTYEQYFGPGTRLTVT.

This chain uses TRBV7-9 with TRBJ2-1, with TRBD1 matching 7 bases. J lost 0 bases, V lost 5 bases, and 7 bases had no gene match. This CDR3 contains 16 residues. The V gene's germline CDR1 is SEHNR and CDR2 FQNEAQ (reference sequence). DNA of the CDR3: TGTGCCAGCAGCCCCCTGGGGGACAGCTCCTACAATGAGCAGTTCTTC. Protein: CASSPLGDSSYNEQFF. Variable domain in full (rest from reference TRBV7-9 and TRBJ2-1): DTGVSQNPRHKITKRGQNVTFRCDPISEHNRLYWYRQTLGQGPEFLTYFQNEAQLEKSRLLSDRFSAERPKGSFSTLEIQRTEQGDSAMYLCASSPLGDSSYNEQFFGPGTRLTVL.

The V gene is TRBV25-1, the J gene TRBJ2-7; perhaps TRBD2 as D (6 bases). CDR3 length: 14 amino acids. Trimming shortened V by 3 bases and J by 0 bases, and 9 bases separated the two germline ends. The V gene's germline CDR1 is MGHDK and CDR2 SYGVNS. The CDR3 sequence: CASSDGTPSYEQYF. DNA for the CDR3: TGTGCCAGCAGTGACGGGACTCCCTCCTACGAGCAGTACTTC.

The rearrangement links TRBV15 to TRBJ2-1, with 11 bases identical to TRBD2. Germline CDR1 is LNHNV and CDR2 is YYDKDF (reference sequence). With V trimmed by 0 bases and J by 3 bases, 7 bases remained unmatched. This CDR3 contains 18 residues. CDR3 residues: CATSRDNRLAGIYNEQFF. The CDR3 bases are TGTGCCACCAGCAGAGATAACCGACTAGCGGGAATCTACAATGAGCAGTTCTTC.

CDR3 sequence reads: CAWSVDDRSNQPQHF. The DNA of the CDR3 is TGTGCCTGGAGCGTTGATGACAGAAGCAATCAGCCCCAGCATTTT. The chain carries TRBV30 and TRBJ1-5; possible D gene TRBD1, 5 bases. Germline CDR1 GTSNPN, CDR2 SVGIG (reference sequence). This CDR3 spans 15 amino acids. The germline V and J ends were trimmed by 3 bases and 1 base, with 13 bases remaining between them.

V is TRBV6-2 or TRBV6-3 and J is TRBJ1-1; perhaps TRBD1 as D (5 bases). The CDR3 sequence is 15 residues long. Germline lookup yields CDR1 MNHEY and CDR2 SVGEGT. Trimming shortened V by 0 bases and J by 0 bases, and 8 bases separated the two germline ends. In nucleotides, the CDR3 is TGTGCCAGCAGTTACTCGGGACTCATGAACACTGAAGCTTTCTTT. Protein: CASSYSGLMNTEAFF.

The chain recombines TRBV4-1 with TRBJ2-1, with TRBD2 matching 16 bases. CDR1 and CDR2 from the germline V gene are MGHRA and YSYEKL. The CDR3 covers 21 residues. The V segment lost 3 bases and the J segment 6 bases; nucleotides outside the gene matches: 17. This CDR3 reads CASSHSPPGTSGREGANEQFF. CDR3 in DNA: TGCGCCAGCAGCCACTCCCCCCCCGGGACTAGCGGGAGGGAAGGGGCCAATGAGCAGTTCTTC.

V gene TRBV7-2 combines with J gene TRBJ2-5; 7 positions agree with TRBD2. Germline V gene data show CDR1 as SGHTA and CDR2 as FQGNSA. This CDR3 has 14 residues. J was trimmed by 2 bases and V by 5 bases; bases with no gene match: 5. CDR3 amino acids: CASSRSGQQETQYF. The CDR3 nucleotides are TGTGCCAGCAGCCGTAGCGGGCAACAAGAGACCCAGTACTTC.

The J gene is TRBJ2-7, the V gene TRBV28; TRBD1 agrees at 9 bases. The CDR3 has 15 amino acids. V shed 6 bases, J shed 7 bases, and the junction held 13 bases outside the gene matches. Germline CDR1 and CDR2: MDHEN and SYDVKM. CDR3 in amino acids: CASSSPGQGLWEQYF. In DNA, the CDR3 is TGTGCCAGCAGCTCGCCGGGACAGGGCTTGTGGGAGCAGTACTTC. Full variable domain (missing parts from reference TRBV28 and TRBJ2-7): DVKVTQSSRYLVKRTGEKVFLECVQDMDHENMFWYRQDPGLGLRLIYFSYDVKMKEKGDIPEGYSVSREKKERFSLILESASTNQTSMYLCASSSPGQGLWEQYFGPGTRLTVT.

The chain combines TRBV16 with TRBJ2-3; 8 bases agree with TRBD1. The CDR3 covers 15 residues. Germline V lookup: CDR1 KGHSY, CDR2 FQNENV. The J segment lost 2 bases and the V segment lost 4 bases, leaving 5 bases of the junction unmatched. The CDR3 reads CASSPRQGFTDTQYF. CDR3 bases: TGTGCCAGCAGCCCCCGACAGGGGTTCACAGATACGCAGTATTTT.

This clone came up a few times. CDR3 in DNA: TGTGCCAGCAGCTTGGGAGTCTATGGACTGCTAGCCAAAAACATTCAGTACTTC. Its protein is CASSLGVYGLLAKNIQYF. The chain combines TRBV7-2 with TRBJ2-4; possible D gene TRBD2, 5 bases. V gave up 3 bases and J gave up 0 bases, with 18 bases separating them. Germline CDR1 SGHTA, CDR2 FQGNSA. The CDR3 runs to 18 residues.

V gene TRBV28 combines with J gene TRBJ1-1; D remains ambiguous. The germline V and J ends were trimmed by 6 bases and 1 base, with 12 bases remaining between them. This CDR3 spans 14 amino acids. The germline gives CDR1 MDHEN, CDR2 SYDVKM. The CDR3 here is CASRPWAQNTEAFF. CDR3 DNA: TGTGCCAGCAGGCCCTGGGCGCAGAACACTGAAGCTTTCTTT.

The genes are TRBV5-5 and TRBJ1-6; possible D gene TRBD1, 6 bases. The CDR3 runs to 14 residues. Germline lookup yields CDR1 SGHKS and CDR2 YYEKEE (reference sequence). V was clipped by 4 bases and J by 3 bases, with 8 bases between them. The CDR3 spells CASSPGHYNSPLHF. The CDR3 nucleotides read TGTGCCAGCAGCCCGGGACACTATAATTCACCCCTCCACTTT.

The chain combines TRBV7-2 with TRBJ2-3, with 7 bases aligning to TRBD2. Losses at the gene ends were 5 bases for V and 2 bases for J; bases not matched to a gene: 7. This CDR3 is 15 amino acids long. CDR1 is SGHTA and CDR2 is FQGNSA in the germline V gene. CDR3: CASSEWDYDTDTQYF. The CDR3 DNA reads as TGTGCCAGCAGCGAATGGGACTACGACACAGATACGCAGTATTTT. The whole variable domain, filled in from reference TRBV7-2 and TRBJ2-3, reads GAGVSQSPSNKVTEKGKDVELRCDPISGHTALYWYRQSLGQGLEFLIYFQGNSAPDKSGLPSDRFSAERTGGSVSTLTIQRTQQEDSAVYLCASSEWDYDTDTQYFGPGTRLTVL.